Following are 26 T cell receptor beta chains from one sample sequenced in a study of vaccination effects on CD4 cells after COVID-19. Sequencing in the ViraFEST assay came after antigen-specific CD4+ T cells had been expanded with viral peptide pools, which were used to stimulate PBMC. Cultured cells yielded isolated CD4+ T cells after more than nine days. The person was diagnosed with PCR-confirmed SARS-CoV-2 infection between March and December 2020. Their target antigens are unknown. Only in-frame clones appear in the TCRdb table, and some are missing; sequencing was by immunoSEQ multiplex PCR. The table includes tens of thousands of clones, about two thirds detected once. The sample in question was CD4+ T cells from PBMCs cultured with a peptide pool, obtained before COVID-19 vaccination. These receptors were taken from a human donor who had a prior SARS-CoV-2 infection.

This chain links TRBV5-1 with TRBJ2-2, with a possible D match to TRBD1 (6 bases). This CDR3 comprises 14 residues. Germline CDR1 is SGHRS and CDR2 is YFSETQ. V was pared by 1 base and J by 6 bases, with 10 bases between. The CDR3 spells CASSLTGFPGELFF. DNA of the CDR3: TGCGCCAGCAGCTTGACAGGGTTTCCCGGGGAGCTGTTTTTT.

The V call is TRBV7-8, the J call TRBJ1-5; the D is unclear. This CDR3 region has 17 residues. From germline, CDR1 is SGHVS and CDR2 FQNEAQ. Trimming stripped 1 base from V and 3 bases from J, with 16 bases between. The CDR3 is CASSLGDFRQDNQPQHF. For the CDR3, the DNA is TGTGCCAGCAGCTTAGGAGATTTTCGCCAGGACAATCAGCCCCAGCATTTT.

The chain links TRBV11-3 to TRBJ2-7; the match to TRBD2 covers 10 bases. CDR3 length equals 16 residues. With 2 bases clipped from V and 6 bases from J, the junction kept 10 bases outside the gene matches. Germline assignment: CDR1 SGHNT and CDR2 YENEEA. In nucleotides, the CDR3 is TGTGCCAGCAGCTTAAGGGGGGGGACTAGCGCCAGCGAGCAGTACTTC. This translates into CASSLRGGTSASEQYF.

V is TRBV6-5 and J is TRBJ1-2; D remains ambiguous. CDR1 and CDR2 (germline): MNHEY, SVGAGI. The germline V and J ends were trimmed by 0 bases and 8 bases, with 7 bases remaining between them. The CDR3 sequence is 12 residues long. The CDR3 DNA reads TGTGCCAGCAGTTACTCCCTACAGGGCTACACCTTC. Translated, it gives CASSYSLQGYTF.

The V and J genes are TRBV12-3 or TRBV12-4 and TRBJ1-2, with D perhaps matching TRBD1 (6 bases). V lost 3 bases and J lost 8, with 13 bases in between. This CDR3 region has 13 residues. The CDR3 DNA reads as TGTGCCAGCAGTTTTCGGCAGGGGCGCGGCTACACCTTC. Its protein is CASSFRQGRGYTF.

The V call is TRBV7-6, the J call TRBJ1-2; D may be TRBD1 (5 bases). V lost 3 bases, J lost 8 bases, and 19 bases lay in between. Germline V lookup: CDR1 SGHVS, CDR2 FNYEAQ. CDR3 length equals 15 residues. The CDR3, as DNA: TGTGCCAGCAGCTTGGGGCACTTAAGGGGAGACGGCTACACCTTC. It codes for CASSLGHLRGDGYTF.

The V and J genes are TRBV4-2 and TRBJ2-3; D is unresolved. CDR1 and CDR2 from the germline V gene are LGHNA and YNFKEQ. V dropped 0 bases and J dropped 0 bases, with 13 bases sitting between them. The CDR3 has 17 amino acids. CDR3 in DNA: TGTGCCAGCAGCCAAGATCCGTATGGATCTAGCACAGATACGCAGTATTTT. The encoded protein is CASSQDPYGSSTDTQYF.

The chain joins TRBV7-8 to TRBJ2-7, with D possibly TRBD1 on 5 matching bases. The germline V gene has CDR1 SGHVS and CDR2 FQNEAQ. V gave up 1 base and J gave up 9 bases, with 10 bases separating them. This CDR3 is 12 amino acids long. The CDR3 protein is CASSLGRDGQYF. DNA for the CDR3: TGTGCCAGCAGCTTAGGCAGGGATGGGCAGTACTTC.

The J gene is TRBJ2-5, the V gene TRBV5-1; TRBD2 matches at 9 bases. This CDR3 contains 16 residues. CDR1 SGHRS and CDR2 YFSETQ come from the germline V gene. V shed 1 base, J shed 1 base, and the junction held 5 bases outside the gene matches. CDR3 sequence: CASSLSSSGVQETQYF. CDR3 nucleotides: TGCGCCAGCAGCTTGAGTTCTAGCGGGGTCCAAGAGACCCAGTACTTC.

In its sample, this clone was seen a few times. This rearrangement joins TRBV9 to TRBJ2-1; the D gene is possibly TRBD2 (5 bases). The germline CDR1 and CDR2 sequences are SGDLS and YYNGEE. The CDR3 runs to 14 residues. With 4 bases removed from V and 9 bases from J, the gap between germline ends came to 17 bases. CDR3 coding DNA: TGTGCCAGCAGCCAAGAGAAGCGGATTGGTGAGCAGTTCTTC. It translates to CASSQEKRIGEQFF.

The V call is TRBV7-2, the J call TRBJ1-2; 7 bases map to TRBD1. The CDR3 consists of 12 residues. Germline V CDR1 and CDR2: SGHTA, FQGNSA. Unmatched junction bases numbered 6, after V lost 10 bases and J lost 4 bases. The CDR3 protein is CATGTDPYGYTF. CDR3 nucleotide sequence: TGTGCCACCGGGACAGACCCCTATGGCTACACCTTC.

This clone occurred a few times. The rearrangement joins TRBV9 to TRBJ1-4; 7 nucleotides agree with TRBD1. This CDR3 is built from 17 residues. The junction had 9 bases not matched to a gene; V was cut back by 4 bases and J by 0 bases. Germline CDR1 SGDLS, CDR2 YYNGEE. CDR3 nucleotides: TGTGCCAGCAGCTATGGCAGGGGGTTTGCAACTAATGAAAAACTGTTTTTT. Translation: CASSYGRGFATNEKLFF.

The V gene is TRBV6-1, the J gene TRBJ2-1; D is ambiguous. V was trimmed by 1 base and J by 14 bases, leaving 15 bases between them. The germline CDR1 and CDR2 sequences are MNHNS and SASEGT. This CDR3 region has 13 residues. CDR3: CASSEGIIVHEFF. DNA for the CDR3: TGTGCCAGCAGTGAAGGGATAATAGTTCACGAGTTCTTC.

This chain links TRBV11-2 with TRBJ1-6, with D possibly matching TRBD1 (6 bases). There are 16 residues in the CDR3. V was shortened by 3 bases and J by 9 bases, with 18 bases between the two germline ends. Germline CDR1 SGHAT, CDR2 FQNNGV. DNA for the CDR3: TGTGCCAGCAGCTTGGCCCCCTGGGCCAGGGGTTCACCCCTCCACTTT. Translated: CASSLAPWARGSPLHF.

The chain uses TRBV10-3 and TRBJ1-2, with 8 bases lining up with TRBD1. This CDR3 contains 16 residues. V was pared by 9 bases and J by 6 bases, with 18 bases of the junction left unmatched. Germline V gene lookup returns CDR1 ENHRY and CDR2 SYGVKD. The CDR3 region has the DNA TGTGCCATGACGAACGAGATAGGACAGGGTAAGGATGGCTACACCTTC. Translation gives CAMTNEIGQGKDGYTF.

The rearrangement uses TRBV18 and TRBJ2-1; D is unresolved. Germline CDR1 KGHSH, CDR2 LQKENI. This CDR3 spans 15 amino acids. With 1 base removed from V and 9 bases from J, the gap between germline ends came to 16 bases. In DNA form, the CDR3 reads TGTGCCAGCTCACCACGGGCCAGGAGTGTAGGTGAGCAGTTCTTC. It yields the protein CASSPRARSVGEQFF.

The CDR3 loop reads CASSAGTGGAETQYF. The CDR3 coding sequence is TGTGCCAGTAGTGCGGGGACAGGAGGGGCTGAGACCCAGTACTTC. The V gene is TRBV19, the J gene TRBJ2-5, with 8 bases matching TRBD1. The CDR3 loop spans 15 amino acids. V gave up 5 bases and J gave up 5 bases; unmatched junction bases: 10. Germline-derived CDR1 and CDR2 are LNHDA and SQIVND (reference sequence).

V usage is TRBV29-1 and J usage is TRBJ2-1; D possibly corresponds to TRBD1 (6 bases). The V gene lost 5 bases and the J gene lost 2 bases, with 13 bases spanning the gap. This CDR3 has 14 amino acids. The germline V gene has CDR1 SQVTM and CDR2 ANQGSEA. In DNA form, the CDR3 reads TGCAGCGTTAAAAACCGGGACACCTACAATGAGCAGTTCTTC. Translating it yields CSVKNRDTYNEQFF.

The chain is built from TRBV10-3 and TRBJ2-3, with D possibly TRBD2 on 6 matching bases. This CDR3 is built from 15 residues. Between the trimmed V and J ends, which lost 7 bases and 0 bases, there was a span of 14 bases. The germline CDR1 and CDR2 sequences are ENHRY and SYGVKD. The CDR3 bases are TGTGCCATCAAACGGCGGGAACTTAGCACAGATACGCAGTATTTT. This encodes CAIKRRELSTDTQYF.

The chain has TRBV4-2 and TRBJ2-7; D not resolved. The V gene's germline CDR1 is LGHNA and CDR2 YNFKEQ. V lost 4 bases, J lost 2 bases, and 15 bases lay in between. The CDR3 is 15 residues long. The DNA for the CDR3 is TGTGCCAGCAGCCGCTACTTAGTTGGGCCCTACGAGCAGTACTTC. It is translated as CASSRYLVGPYEQYF.

This clone was detected only a few times. The chain uses TRBV9 and TRBJ2-3, with 8 bases fitting TRBD2. CDR1 and CDR2 from the germline V gene are SGDLS and YYNGEE. This CDR3 region has 18 residues. V trimming: 4 bases; J trimming: 0 bases; junction bases outside the gene matches: 13. CDR3 nucleotides: TGTGCCAGCAGCTATAGCGGACCGGGGGGGTATAGCACAGATACGCAGTATTTT. Protein sequence: CASSYSGPGGYSTDTQYF.

The gene calls are TRBV4-2 and TRBJ1-4, with D unresolved. Trimming left V 5 bases short and J 8 bases short, with 12 bases between. The germline V gene encodes CDR1 LGHNA and CDR2 YNFKEQ. The CDR3 is 13 residues long. The CDR3: CASSDLRNEKLFF. The CDR3 nucleotides are TGTGCCAGCAGCGATCTACGGAACGAAAAACTGTTTTTT.

V is TRBV5-1 and J is TRBJ2-5, with 7 positions matching TRBD2. Germline CDR1 SGHRS, CDR2 YFSETQ. V shed 5 bases and J 1 base; nucleotides not matched to a gene: 2. The CDR3 covers 13 residues. The CDR3: CASRGLTQETQYF. The CDR3 DNA reads as TGCGCCAGCAGGGGACTAACCCAAGAGACCCAGTACTTC.

The V gene is TRBV25-1, the J gene TRBJ2-7; no clear D gene. Germline V CDR1 and CDR2: MGHDK, SYGVNS. This CDR3 spans 15 amino acids. Trimming stripped 6 bases from V and 1 base from J, with 16 bases between. The CDR3 protein is CASSPLSEISYEQYF. The CDR3 coding sequence is TGTGCCAGCAGCCCCCTCTCGGAGATTTCCTACGAGCAGTACTTC.

The gene calls are TRBV2 and TRBJ1-1, with unresolved D. Germline-derived CDR1 and CDR2 are SNHLY and FYNNEI. This CDR3 comprises 11 residues. V shed 4 bases and J shed 3 bases, with 3 bases lying between them. As DNA, the CDR3 is TGTGCCAGCAGTGTGGACACTGAAGCTTTCTTT. Amino acids: CASSVDTEAFF.

The chain couples TRBV5-1 to TRBJ2-5, with TRBD2 as a possible D gene (6 bases). Between the trimmed V and J ends, which lost 4 bases and 2 bases, there was a span of 15 bases. This CDR3 contains 15 residues. The V gene's germline CDR1 is SGHRS and CDR2 YFSETQ. CDR3 nucleotides: TGCGCCAGCAGCCCCGGGACTGCTTTGCAAGAGACCCAGTACTTC. Its protein is CASSPGTALQETQYF.